This T cell receptor beta chain was sequenced for a study of T cells in Graves' hyperthyroidism and ophthalmopathy (dated 2019 in TCRdb). The study in broad terms: Peripheral blood was collected at initial diagnosis, before any treatment. A discovery cohort of fewer than 110 patients, 43 with Graves' ophthalmopathy and under 60 with stable Graves' hyperthyroidism, was used to find distinguishing TCR V-J signatures. Prospective prediction of ophthalmopathy was tested in an independent validation cohort consisting of 18 to 20 hyperthyroidism patients and approximately 16 patients who later progressed to ophthalmopathy. The approximately 98 discovery patients were randomly divided into training and test sets at a 7:3 ratio. In more than 5 Graves' hyperthyroidism patients, the study also compared T-cell repertoires from thyroid tissue with T-cell repertoires from blood. After sampling, hyperthyroidism patients received methimazole starting at 30 mg daily, and ophthalmopathy patients received high-dose intravenous methylprednisolone. TCR Vbeta CDR3 sequencing of roughly 140 peripheral blood samples (approximately 44 ophthalmopathy, 75 or so hyperthyroidism and some 17 progressor patients) is reported in the paper. Study-level results and caveats: In validation, progression to ophthalmopathy was predicted by the model with more than 65% sensitivity and under 85% specificity, a median of approximately 7.1 months before onset. Most expanded thyroid clonotypes (frequency above 0.001) were also detected in blood, a finding suggesting that blood repertoires may reflect thyroid immune responses. Ophthalmopathy was separated from stable hyperthyroidism by a 13 V-J signature model, with around 88% sensitivity and 81% to 82% specificity obtained in cross-validation and 80%/75% obtained in testing. No statistical method was used to fix the sample size in advance, and group allocation was not hidden from the investigators.

Moderately to severely active disease, a Clinical Activity Score of at least 3, a NOSPECS grade of at least 4, and a duration under 3 months were present in ophthalmopathy patients. Any patient with an uncontrolled infection, another autoimmune disease, pregnancy or lactation was excluded. Diagnoses relied on clinical symptoms, serum thyroxine and TRAb, thyroid ultrasound and orbital computed tomography. PBMCs were separated from approximately 10 ml of fresh peripheral blood using Ficoll-Paque density gradient centrifugation. Total RNA was extracted using Trizol reagent, and RNA quality was assessed on an Agilent 2100 Bioanalyzer. Reading from cysteine to phenylalanine, the CDR3 counts 15 amino acids. The only DNA kept is the CDR3, 45 bases in frame from the first base. V is trimmed back by 5 bases and J by 0 bases, and the junction contains 9 bases that no gene match accounts for. CDR1 and CDR2 are drawn from the germline V gene (reference sequence): GTSNPN, SVGIG.

The TCR beta CDR3 regions were amplified from RNA transcripts. The first round of RT-PCR for the TCR CDR3 was performed with the HTBI primer set and the Qiagen OneStep RT-PCR kit. Libraries were constructed in a second round of multiplex PCR, after which size selection and purification were performed. Libraries were sequenced paired-end with 100 bp reads on an Illumina HiSeq2000. Per the original workflow: SOAPnuke was used to process the raw data, removing reads that contained adapters or uncalled bases, had a mean Phred below 15, or lacked an exact match to the constant primer or identifier. COPE v1.2.5 was used to merge high-quality paired reads, and clonotypes were defined as unique nucleotide sequences. MiTCR v1.1 was used to align the clonotypes against IMGT TRBV, TRBD and TRBJ reference segments. Analysis was restricted to V-J combinations with a frequency above 0.0001, which covered 99% to 99.2% of repertoires. A TCS score was defined as the ratio between F50 (clonal expansion) and ExV (chaos), using BLOSUM62-based TCRdist between CDR3 peptides within each V-J. Welch's t-statistics and random forest reduced roughly 530 V-J features to under 15, which were used in a naive Bayes classifier (R e1071). TCRdb redid the processing of the public reads, applying fastp at Q25 and MiXCR, and retained in-frame beta chains. For every CDR3 protein sequence, its rows merge into one entry that carries the most common genes and DNA. It is TCRdb's table, rather than the study itself, that gives the V and J calls and clone size. This sample holds 400,000 to 500,000 distinct CDR3 sequences; 14% to 15% were observed only once. The ten largest clones represent roughly 13% of the sample.

This clonotype was recorded many times. What antigen it recognizes has not been identified. Base qualities are not at hand, and no much larger clone is one base apart. This receptor was taken from a man younger than 35 with Graves' ophthalmopathy. The V and J segments used are TRBV30 and TRBJ1-2; 7 nucleotides in the junction match TRBD1. Material: blood. In nucleotide form, the sequence is TGTGCCTGGGGCCTTGGGACAGTCCCTAACTATGGCTACACCTTC. The resulting protein is CAWGLGTVPNYGYTF.